This T cell receptor (beta chain) is drawn from a study of blood T cell repertoires in COVID-19. Overall study context: Italy, Spain and the United States were the sources of the convalescent and acute COVID-19 samples.

CDR3 length: 16 amino acids. Looked up from germline, CDR1 is SGHRS and CDR2 is YFSETQ. Trimming cost V 4 bases and J 4 bases, with 21 bases left between them. The method was immunoSEQ multiplex PCR; TCRdb's version includes in-frame clones alone and lacks a portion of them. The sample lists about 210,000 clones, about 76% occurring once. This TCR was recovered from a woman in her 50s with acute COVID-19. Source material: PBMCs or T cells enriched from blood (not recorded which). The rearrangement uses TRBV5-1 and TRBJ2-7; D might be TRBD2 (6 bases). The CDR3: CASSVTREISTYEQYF. CDR3 coding DNA: TGCGCCAGCAGCGTAACCCGGGAGATCTCGACGTACGAGCAGTACTTC.